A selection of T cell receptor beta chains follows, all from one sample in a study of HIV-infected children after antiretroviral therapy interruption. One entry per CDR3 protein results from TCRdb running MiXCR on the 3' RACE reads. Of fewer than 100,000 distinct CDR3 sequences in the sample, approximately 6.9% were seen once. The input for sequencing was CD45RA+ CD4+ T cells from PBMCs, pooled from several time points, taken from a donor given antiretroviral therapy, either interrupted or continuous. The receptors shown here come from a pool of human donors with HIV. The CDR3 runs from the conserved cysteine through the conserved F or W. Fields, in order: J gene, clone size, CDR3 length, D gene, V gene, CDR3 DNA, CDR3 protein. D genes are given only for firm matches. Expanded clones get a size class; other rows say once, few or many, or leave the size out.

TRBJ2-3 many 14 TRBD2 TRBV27 TGTGCCAGCAACGGGGAGGGAAGCACAGATACGCAGTATTTT CASNGEGSTDTQYF
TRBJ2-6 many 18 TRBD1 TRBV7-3 TGTGCCAGCAGCTTCCAAGGGACAGGTCTCTCTGGGGCCAACGTCCTGACTTTC CASSFQGTGLSGANVLTF
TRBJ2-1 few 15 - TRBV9 TGTGCCAGCAGCGAGGGGGGGAGGGACGTTGGGGAGCAGTTCTTC CASSEGGRDVGEQFF
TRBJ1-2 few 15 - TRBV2 TGTGCCAGCAGTGAAACGGGATTTACTAACTATGGCTACACCTTC CASSETGFTNYGYTF
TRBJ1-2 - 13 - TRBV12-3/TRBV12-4 TGTGCCAGCAGTTTCGAGAGGACCTATGGCTACACCTTC CASSFERTYGYTF
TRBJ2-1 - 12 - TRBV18 TGTGCCAGCTCACCAATGTTCAATGAGCAGTTCTTC CASSPMFNEQFF
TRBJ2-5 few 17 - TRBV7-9 TGTGCCAGCAGCTCGCTAGGACACGCCGCGCGGCAAGAGACCCAGTACTTC CASSSLGHAARQETQYF
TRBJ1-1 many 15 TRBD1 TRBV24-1 TGTGCCACCAGTGATCACAGGGGCCCGGAGATAAAAGCTTTCTTT CATSDHRGPEIKAFF
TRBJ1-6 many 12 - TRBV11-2 TGTGCCAGCAGCTTAGAGATTTCACCCCTCCACTTT CASSLEISPLHF
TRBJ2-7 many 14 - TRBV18 TGTGCCAGCTCATCCCAGGAAAACTCTATCGAGCAGTACTTC CASSSQENSIEQYF
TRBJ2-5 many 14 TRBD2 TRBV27 TGTGCCAGCAGTCCGGGGGGGCGGCAAGAGACCCAGTACTTC CASSPGGRQETQYF
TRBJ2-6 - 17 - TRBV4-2 TGTGCCACCCGAAGCACGCTTAAACACTCTGGGGCCAACGTCCTGACTTTC CATRSTLKHSGANVLTF
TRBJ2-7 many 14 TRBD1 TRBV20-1 TGCAGTGCCAGGGACAGGGAGCATAGAAACGAGCAGTACTTC CSARDREHRNEQYF
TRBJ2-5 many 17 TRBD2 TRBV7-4 TGTGCCAGCAGCTTAGGTCTGGGACTAGCGGGCCAAGAGACCCAGTACTTC CASSLGLGLAGQETQYF
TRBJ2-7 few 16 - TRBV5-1 TGCGCCAGCAGCTTGGTTGCAGGGCCATCTTCCTACGAGCAGTACTTC CASSLVAGPSSYEQYF
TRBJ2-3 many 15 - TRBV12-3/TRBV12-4 TGTGCCAGCAGCCAAAGGGGCAGGGACACAGATACGCAGTATTTT CASSQRGRDTDTQYF
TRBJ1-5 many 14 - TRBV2 TGTGCCAGCAGTGAATTGGGCGGTAATCAGCCCCAGCATTTT CASSELGGNQPQHF
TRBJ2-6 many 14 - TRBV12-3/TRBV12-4 TGTGCCAGCAGTTTTTTCGCTGGGGCCAACGTCCTGACTTTC CASSFFAGANVLTF
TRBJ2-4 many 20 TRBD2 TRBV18 TGTGCCAGCTCACCATTCCGGCTAGCGGGACGTCCCCCCGGCAAAAACATTCAGTACTTC CASSPFRLAGRPPGKNIQYF
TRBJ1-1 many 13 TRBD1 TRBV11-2 TGTGCCAGCAGCGTCGACAGGGGCACTGAAGCTTTCTTT CASSVDRGTEAFF
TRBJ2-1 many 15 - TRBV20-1 TGCAGTGCTATCGATCCGGGGAGCTCCTACAATGAGCAGTTCTTC CSAIDPGSSYNEQFF
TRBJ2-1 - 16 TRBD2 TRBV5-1 TGCGCCAGCAGCTTGGGGGGGGGAGTCACCTACAATGAGCAGTTCTTC CASSLGGGVTYNEQFF
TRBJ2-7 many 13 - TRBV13 TGTGCCAGCAGTAAGGACATCTCCTACGAGCAGTACTTC CASSKDISYEQYF
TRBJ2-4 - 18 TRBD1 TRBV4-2 TGTGCCAGCAGCCCCTTTAAGGGTGACAGGGGGCAATTATACATTCAGTACTTC CASSPFKGDRGQLYIQYF
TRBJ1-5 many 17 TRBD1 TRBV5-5 TGTGCCAGCAGAAGAACAGGGGTGCCTGAAAGCAATCAGCCCCAGCATTTT CASRRTGVPESNQPQHF
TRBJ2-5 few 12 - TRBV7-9 TGTGCCAGCAGCCAAGGGAGGGAGACCCAGTACTTC CASSQGRETQYF
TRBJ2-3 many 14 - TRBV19 TGTGCCAGTAGTGTCAGGGGGGCGACAGATACGCAGTATTTT CASSVRGATDTQYF
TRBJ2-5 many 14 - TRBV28 TGTGCCAGCAGTTTAGTCGGGCCCGGGAGGACCCAGTACTTC CASSLVGPGRTQYF
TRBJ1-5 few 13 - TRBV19 TGTGCCAGTAGTATCCCTCGGGATCAGCCCCAGCATTTT CASSIPRDQPQHF
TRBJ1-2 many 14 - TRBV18 TGTGCCAGCTCAACAACAGGTTCCGATTATGGCTACACCTTC CASSTTGSDYGYTF
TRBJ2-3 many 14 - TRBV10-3 TGTGCCATCAGTCCCCGGGACAACACAGATACGCAGTATTTT CAISPRDNTDTQYF
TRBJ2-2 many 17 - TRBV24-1 TGTGCCACCAGTGCTTCCGCGGGACAGCCGAACACCGGGGAGCTGTTTTTT CATSASAGQPNTGELFF
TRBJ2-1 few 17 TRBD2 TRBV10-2 TGCGCCAGCAAGAAGAACCCGGGACTAGCGGGGTCCCCTGAGCAGTTCTTC CASKKNPGLAGSPEQFF
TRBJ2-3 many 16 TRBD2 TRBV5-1 TGCGCCAGCAGCTTTCCTAGCGGGGGGGCCGTGGATACGCAGTATTTT CASSFPSGGAVDTQYF
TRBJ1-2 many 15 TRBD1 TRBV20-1 TGCAGTGCTAGTTCGGGAGGGGGCAGGGACTATGGCTACACCTTC CSASSGGGRDYGYTF
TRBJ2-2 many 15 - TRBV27 TGTGCCAGCAGTTTAGGACAGCCCTCTCCCGGGGAGCTGTTTTTT CASSLGQPSPGELFF
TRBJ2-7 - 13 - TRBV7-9 TGTGCCAGCAGCTTTGGCGGATCCTACGAGCAGTACTTC CASSFGGSYEQYF
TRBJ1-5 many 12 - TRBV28 TGTGCCAGCAGCCCAAATAATCGGCCCCAGCATTTT CASSPNNRPQHF
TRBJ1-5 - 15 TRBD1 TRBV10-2 TGCGCCAGCAGTATATCCGGGACAGCCTATCAGCCCCAGCATTTT CASSISGTAYQPQHF
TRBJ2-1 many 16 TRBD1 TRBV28 TGTGCCAGCAGCCAGGCCCGGGACAGATCTTACAATGAGCAGTTCTTC CASSQARDRSYNEQFF
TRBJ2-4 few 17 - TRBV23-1 TGCGCCAGCAGTCAATCGGGTGGGGGGAAAGCCAAAAACATTCAGTACTTC CASSQSGGGKAKNIQYF
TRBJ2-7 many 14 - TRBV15 TGTGCCACCAGCAGAGTAGTGTCGACCTACGAGCAGTACTTC CATSRVVSTYEQYF
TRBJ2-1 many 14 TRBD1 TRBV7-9 TGTGCCAGCAGCTTGGGGACAGGGGGCCGGGAGCAGTTCTTC CASSLGTGGREQFF
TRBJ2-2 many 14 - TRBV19 TGTGCCAGCAGTCGGCTGGGGAACACCGGGCAGCTCTACTTT CASSRLGNTGQLYF
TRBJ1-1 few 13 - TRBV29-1 TGCAGCGTTGACAGAAGATTCAATCCTGAAGCTTTCTTT CSVDRRFNPEAFF
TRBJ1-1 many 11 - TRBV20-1 TGCAGTGCTCAAGGTGGGCGGAGAGCTTTCTTT CSAQGGRRAFF
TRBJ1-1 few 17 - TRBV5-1 TGCGCCAGCAGCCAGGACGGGACTATCTCCTCTTACACTGAAGCTTTCTTT CASSQDGTISSYTEAFF
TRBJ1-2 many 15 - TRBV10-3 TGTGCCATCAGTGACCCGGCAGGGACGAACTATGGCTACACCTTC CAISDPAGTNYGYTF
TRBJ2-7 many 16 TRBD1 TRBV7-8 TGTGCCAGCAGCTATGGGCCCGGGACAGGGCCTAACGAGCAGTACTTC CASSYGPGTGPNEQYF
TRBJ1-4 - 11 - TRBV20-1 TGCAGTGCTCCGACCCATGAAAAACTGTTTTTT CSAPTHEKLFF
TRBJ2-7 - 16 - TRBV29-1 TGCAGCGCCCAGCGCCCGACGACAGGCCAAACCTACGAGCAGTACTTC CSAQRPTTGQTYEQYF
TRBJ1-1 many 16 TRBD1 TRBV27 TGTGCCAGCAGTTTAAGGTCGACAGGGGGGAGAACTGAAGCTTTCTTT CASSLRSTGGRTEAFF
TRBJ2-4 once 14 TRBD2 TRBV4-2 TGTGCCAGCAACCTCCAGCGGGGGAGAAACATTCAGTACTTC CASNLQRGRNIQYF
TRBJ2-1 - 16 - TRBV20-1 TGCAGTGCGAATCGGGGGACGGACAGTCCCTACAATGAGCAGTTCTTC CSANRGTDSPYNEQFF
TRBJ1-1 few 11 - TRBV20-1 TGCAGGGGGGAACGGGGGGCTGAAGCTTTCTTT CRGERGAEAFF
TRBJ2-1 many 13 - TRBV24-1 TGTGCCAGCAGTGATTTTCCTAGAGGTGAGCAGTTCTTC CASSDFPRGEQFF